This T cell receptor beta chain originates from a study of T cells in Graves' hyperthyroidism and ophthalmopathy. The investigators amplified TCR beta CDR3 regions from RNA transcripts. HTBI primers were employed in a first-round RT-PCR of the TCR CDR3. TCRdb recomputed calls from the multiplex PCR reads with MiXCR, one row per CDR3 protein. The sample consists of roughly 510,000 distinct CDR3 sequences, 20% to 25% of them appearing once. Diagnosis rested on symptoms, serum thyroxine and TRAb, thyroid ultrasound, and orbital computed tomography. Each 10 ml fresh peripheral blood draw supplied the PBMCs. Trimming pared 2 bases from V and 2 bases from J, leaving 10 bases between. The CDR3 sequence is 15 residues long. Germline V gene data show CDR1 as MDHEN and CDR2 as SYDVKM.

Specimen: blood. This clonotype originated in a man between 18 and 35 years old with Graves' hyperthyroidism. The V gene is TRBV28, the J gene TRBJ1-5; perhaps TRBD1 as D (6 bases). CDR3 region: CASSLTGPGNQPQHF. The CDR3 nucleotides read TGTGCCAGCAGTTTAACAGGGCCTGGCAATCAGCCCCAGCATTTT.